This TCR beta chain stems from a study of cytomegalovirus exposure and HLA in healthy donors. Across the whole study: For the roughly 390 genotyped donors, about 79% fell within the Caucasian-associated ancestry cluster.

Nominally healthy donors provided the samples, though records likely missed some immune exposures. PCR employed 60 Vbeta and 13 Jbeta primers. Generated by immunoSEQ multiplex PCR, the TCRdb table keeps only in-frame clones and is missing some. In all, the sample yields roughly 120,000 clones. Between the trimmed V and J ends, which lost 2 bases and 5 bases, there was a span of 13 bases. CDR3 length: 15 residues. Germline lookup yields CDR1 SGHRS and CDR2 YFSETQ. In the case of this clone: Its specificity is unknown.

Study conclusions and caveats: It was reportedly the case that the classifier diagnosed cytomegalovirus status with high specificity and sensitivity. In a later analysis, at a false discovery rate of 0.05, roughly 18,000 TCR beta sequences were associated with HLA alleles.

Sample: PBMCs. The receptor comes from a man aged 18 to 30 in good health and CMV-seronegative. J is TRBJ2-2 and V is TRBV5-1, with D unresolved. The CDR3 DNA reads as TGCGCCAGCAGCTTCTCCCTAGTTAGTACCGGGGAGCTGTTTTTT. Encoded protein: CASSFSLVSTGELFF. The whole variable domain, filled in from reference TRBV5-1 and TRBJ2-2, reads KAGVTQTPRYLIKTRGQQVTLSCSPISGHRSVSWYQQTPGQGLQFLFEYFSETQRNKGNFPGRFSGRQFSNSRSEMNVSTLELGDSALYLCASSFSLVSTGELFFGEGSRLTVL.